The rows below give T cell receptor beta chains drawn from one sample of a study of cytomegalovirus exposure and HLA in healthy donors. Profiling relied on immunoSEQ multiplex PCR, and the TCRdb table lists in-frame clones only, not all of them. The data contain 100,000 to 150,000 clones, 77% of them singletons. Sequences were obtained from PBMCs. These receptors all stem from a man aged 45-65 years in good health and CMV-seropositive. CDR3s include the opening cysteine and the closing phenylalanine or tryptophan. A D gene is named only where the DNA matches it firmly. Clone size is stated in some rows and not others, as once, few, many or a class when expanded.

cdr3_nt cdr3_aa v_call d_call j_call clone_size
TGTGCCAGCAGCGTAGAGGGGACTAGCGGGGGCCGCACAGATACGCAGTATTTT CASSVEGTSGGRTDTQYF TRBV9 TRBD2 TRBJ2-3 few
TGTGCCAGCTCACCACCCGACACCGTAAATGAAAAACTGTTTTTT CASSPPDTVNEKLFF TRBV18 . TRBJ1-4 .
TGTGCCAGCAGCGTAACCGGGACAGGGTCCGAAAAACTGTTTTTT CASSVTGTGSEKLFF TRBV7-8 TRBD1 TRBJ1-4 .
TGCGCCAGCAGCTCGACGCAGGGGGCATGGAACACTGAAGCTTTCTTT CASSSTQGAWNTEAFF TRBV5-1 TRBD1 TRBJ1-1 .
TGTGCCAGCAGTCCGACAGGGGCGCAAGCTAACTATGGCTACACCTTC CASSPTGAQANYGYTF TRBV2 TRBD1 TRBJ1-2 once
TGTGCCAGCAGCCCCACAGGACAGGGGGAAGGGACCCAGTACTTC CASSPTGQGEGTQYF TRBV7-8 TRBD1 TRBJ2-5 .
TGTGCCAGCAGCTTAGACGCGCGTGGGAGGGAAGAAGAGACCCAGTACTTC CASSLDARGREEETQYF TRBV7-9 TRBD2 TRBJ2-5 few
TGTGCCAGCAGTCGCCGGGGTAGCGGCTACACCTTC CASSRRGSGYTF TRBV2 . TRBJ1-2 .
TGTGCCAGCAGCTTTGCAGGGATGAACACTGAAGCTTTCTTT CASSFAGMNTEAFF TRBV7-2 . TRBJ1-1 .
TGTGCCAGCAGCTTAAGGACAGGGCTGGGATCACCCCTCCACTTT CASSLRTGLGSPLHF TRBV7-9 TRBD1 TRBJ1-6 .
TGTGCCAGCAGCGTCGCGGGCCCGAGCTCCTACAATGAGCAGTTCTTC CASSVAGPSSYNEQFF TRBV9 . TRBJ2-1 .
TGTGCCAGCAGTTACTCTTCGGACACAGCCTACGAGCAGTACTTC CASSYSSDTAYEQYF TRBV6-5 . TRBJ2-7 .
TGTGCCAGCAGTGTCGGATACGGGTCCTACAATGAGCAGTTCTTC CASSVGYGSYNEQFF TRBV2 . TRBJ2-1 .
TGTGCCAGCAGCTTGGCGGGGCGGGAGGGCCGCACCGGGGAGCTGTTTTTT CASSLAGREGRTGELFF TRBV5-5 TRBD2 TRBJ2-2 .
TGTGCCAGCAGCGCCGGGACTAGCGGTTCTAAGGGGGATACGCAGTATTTT CASSAGTSGSKGDTQYF TRBV7-8 TRBD2 TRBJ2-3 .
TGCGCCAGCGGCCCTCGGACGGGAATTTCTGGGGCCAACGTCCTGACTTTC CASGPRTGISGANVLTF TRBV10-2 . TRBJ2-6 few
TGCGCCAGCAGCTTGTCAGGGCGGGAGACCCAGTACTTC CASSLSGRETQYF TRBV5-1 . TRBJ2-5 .
TGTGCCTGGAGTGTACGAGGACAGGGAATCGTTGATGGCTACACCTTC CAWSVRGQGIVDGYTF TRBV30 TRBD1 TRBJ1-2 .
TGCGCCAGCAGCTCCCGGGACAGGGAGAATTCACCCCTCCACTTT CASSSRDRENSPLHF TRBV5-1 TRBD1 TRBJ1-6 .
TGTGCCTGGAGCCCGGGACAGGGAAACACCGGGGAGCTGTTTTTT CAWSPGQGNTGELFF TRBV30 TRBD1 TRBJ2-2 .
TGTGCCAGCAGAGCGACAGGGGGGGTTGGCTACACCTTC CASRATGGVGYTF TRBV2 TRBD1 TRBJ1-2 .
TGTGCCAGCAGCCAGGGGACTAGCGGGGGGCTGAGCTCCTACAATGAGCAGTTCTTC CASSQGTSGGLSSYNEQFF TRBV4-2 TRBD2 TRBJ2-1 .
TGCGCCAGCAGCTTGTCAGGGGGTTATAATTCACCCCTCCACTTT CASSLSGGYNSPLHF TRBV5-1 TRBD1 TRBJ1-6 .